This TCR beta chain was observed in a study of T-cell reconstitution after alpha-beta-depleted transplantation in children. Germline loops: CDR1 DFQATT, CDR2 SNEGSKA (reference sequence). Trimming took 1 base from V and 7 from J, leaving 14 bases between them. The CDR3 sequence is 15 residues long. With respect to this clonotype: Its antigen is not identified.

Unique molecular identifiers were incorporated during preparation of the TCRbeta library. TCRdb recomputed calls from the PCR reads with MiXCR, one row per CDR3 protein. The table lists just over 950,000 distinct CDR3 sequences, around 30% of them singletons. Overall study results and limits: In patients about two months after transplant, alpha-beta T cells reportedly arose from several hundred expanded graft clones. The study traced high day-60 TCRbeta diversity in some patients to surviving recipient T cells and thymic progenitors. T-cell counts and diversity were attributed mostly to newly produced T cells one year after transplant.

The source is a boy younger than two who had a stem cell transplant for SCID, so the T cells may come from the graft donor. This chain links TRBV20-1 with TRBJ1-6; D call uncertain. The source was PBMCs, mostly from graft donor cells, collected 360 days after TCRalphabeta/CD19-depleted stem cell transplant. The CDR3 DNA sequence: TGCAGTGCTAGAGGTAGCAGCGGGAGAAATTCACCCCTCCACTTT. Translation: CSARGSSGRNSPLHF.